This record concerns one TCR beta chain sequence. Its antigen is not known. The ends lost 1 base at V and 6 bases at J; junction bases unmatched: 6. The CDR3 has 13 amino acids. In germline, CDR1 is DFQATT, CDR2 SNEGSKA (reference sequence). The sample comes from a study of T cell repertoires in cytomegalovirus infection. The wider study: Evidence of both CMV infection and a matching HLA type came from public TCR beta signatures.

Study-level results: Frequencies of public TCR beta families were cumulated, and this identified carriers of CMV plus the relevant HLA.

TCRdb reanalysed the reads using MiXCR and keeps one entry per CDR3 protein. The sample holds about 740,000 distinct CDR3 sequences, roughly 35% seen once. This chain uses TRBV20-1 with TRBJ2-7; 7 bases are a match to TRBD1. The source of this sequence is a human donor in good health (CMV status not recorded). Some clones in this sample may be carry-over from other donors' samples. Sequencing input: PBMCs. Here the CDR3 DNA reads TGCAGTGCTAGAGGGACAGGCCTCCTCGAGCAGTACTTC. Its translation: CSARGTGLLEQYF.